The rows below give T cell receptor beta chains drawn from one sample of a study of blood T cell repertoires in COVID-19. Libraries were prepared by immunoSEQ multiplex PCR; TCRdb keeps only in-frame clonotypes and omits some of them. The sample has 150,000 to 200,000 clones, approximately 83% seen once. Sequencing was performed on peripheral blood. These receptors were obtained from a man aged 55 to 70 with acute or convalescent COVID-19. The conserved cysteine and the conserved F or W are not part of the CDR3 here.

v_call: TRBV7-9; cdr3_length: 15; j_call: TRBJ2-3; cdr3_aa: ASSPWIRSGRTDTQY
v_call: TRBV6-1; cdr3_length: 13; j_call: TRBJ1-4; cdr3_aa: ASSEFRLRGEKLF
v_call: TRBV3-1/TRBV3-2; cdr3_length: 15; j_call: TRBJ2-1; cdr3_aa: ASSQAPKWTSANEQF
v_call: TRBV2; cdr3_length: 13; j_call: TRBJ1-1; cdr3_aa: ASRVWTGRHTEAF
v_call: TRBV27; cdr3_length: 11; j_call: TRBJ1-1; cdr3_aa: ASSSRMNTEAF
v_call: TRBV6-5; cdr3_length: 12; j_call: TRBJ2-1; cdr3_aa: ASSLRSPYNEQF
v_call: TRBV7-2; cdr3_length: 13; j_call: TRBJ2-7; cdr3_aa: ASSQSTGIPYEQY
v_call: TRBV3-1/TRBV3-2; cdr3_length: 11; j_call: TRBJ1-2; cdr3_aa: ASSQDTGVGYT
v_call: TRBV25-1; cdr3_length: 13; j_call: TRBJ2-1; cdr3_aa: ASSVASGNYNEQF
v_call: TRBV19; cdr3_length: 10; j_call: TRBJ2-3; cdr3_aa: ASSEAPYTQY
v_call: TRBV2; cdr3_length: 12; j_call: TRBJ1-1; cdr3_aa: ASRGDRGRGEAF
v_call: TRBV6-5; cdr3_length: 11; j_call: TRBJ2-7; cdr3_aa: ASSLTGSYEQY
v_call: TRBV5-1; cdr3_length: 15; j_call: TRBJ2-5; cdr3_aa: ASSRGVSGRTYETQY
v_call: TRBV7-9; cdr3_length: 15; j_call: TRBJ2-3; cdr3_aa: ASSSWVAAGGPDTQY
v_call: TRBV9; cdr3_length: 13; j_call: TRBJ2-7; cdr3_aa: ASSATGTGPYEQY
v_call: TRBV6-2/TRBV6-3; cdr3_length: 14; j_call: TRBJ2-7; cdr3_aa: ASSRSSSGRTYEQY
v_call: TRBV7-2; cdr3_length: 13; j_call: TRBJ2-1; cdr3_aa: ASSTRLALGNEQF
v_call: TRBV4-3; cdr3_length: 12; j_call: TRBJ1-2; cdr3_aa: ASSQERGVYGYT
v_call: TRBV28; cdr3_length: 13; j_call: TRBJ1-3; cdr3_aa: ASSLFRGPGNTIY
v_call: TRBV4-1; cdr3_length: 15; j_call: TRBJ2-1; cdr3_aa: ASSRRLAGGLYNEQF
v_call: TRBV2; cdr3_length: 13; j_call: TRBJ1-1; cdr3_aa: ASSVSGALNTEAF
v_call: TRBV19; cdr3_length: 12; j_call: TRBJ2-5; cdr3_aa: ASSSTGGGGTQY
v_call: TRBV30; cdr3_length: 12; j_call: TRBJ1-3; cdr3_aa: AWSQGQGWSTIY
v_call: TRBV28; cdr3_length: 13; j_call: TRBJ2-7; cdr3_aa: ASSPGLAGGGEQY
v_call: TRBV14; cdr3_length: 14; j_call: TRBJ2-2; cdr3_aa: ASKPGGATGAGELF
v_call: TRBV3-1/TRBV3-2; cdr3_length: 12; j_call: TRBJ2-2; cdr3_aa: ASSPDRNTGELF
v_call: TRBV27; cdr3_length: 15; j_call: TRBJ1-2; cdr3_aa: ASDPLDLRRQGNGYT
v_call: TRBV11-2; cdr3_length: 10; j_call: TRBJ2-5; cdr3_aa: ASSFSEETQY
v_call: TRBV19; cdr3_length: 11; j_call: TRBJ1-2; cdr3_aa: ASSIGQSYGYT
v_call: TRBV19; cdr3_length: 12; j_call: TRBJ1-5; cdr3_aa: ASSRGIPNQPQH
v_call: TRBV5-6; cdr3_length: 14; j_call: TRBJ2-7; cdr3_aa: ASSFYGTSTPYEQY
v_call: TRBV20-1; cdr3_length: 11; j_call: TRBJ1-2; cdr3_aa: SASWEGGFGYT
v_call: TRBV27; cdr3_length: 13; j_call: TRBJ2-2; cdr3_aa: ASSLRFRETGELF
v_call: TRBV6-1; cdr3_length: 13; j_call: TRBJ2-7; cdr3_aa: ASSEALSGSYEQY
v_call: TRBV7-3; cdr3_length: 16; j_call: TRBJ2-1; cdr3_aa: ASSLSSFSGRGDDEQF
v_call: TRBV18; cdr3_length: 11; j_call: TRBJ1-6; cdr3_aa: ASSPSSQSPLH
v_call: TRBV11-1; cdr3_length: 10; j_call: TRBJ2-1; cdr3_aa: ASSLIGNEQF
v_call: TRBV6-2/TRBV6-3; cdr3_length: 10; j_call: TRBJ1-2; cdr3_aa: ASSYREKGYT